This passage covers 27 T cell receptor beta chains from one sample sequenced in a study of cytomegalovirus exposure and HLA in healthy donors. The PCR used 60 Vbeta and 13 Jbeta primers. Libraries were prepared by immunoSEQ multiplex PCR; TCRdb keeps only in-frame clonotypes and omits some of them. The repertoire holds under 250,000 clones, with roughly four fifths as singletons. Sequencing was performed on PBMCs. These receptors all stem from a woman aged 50 to 65 in good health and CMV-seropositive.

The chain carries TRBV18 and TRBJ1-1; 9 nucleotides agree with TRBD1. CDR1 and CDR2 (germline): KGHSH, LQKENI. This CDR3 contains 15 residues. The ends lost 3 bases at V and 6 bases at J; junction bases unmatched: 8. For the CDR3, the DNA is TGTGCCAGCTCACCTAGAACAGGGGGCATTGCTGAAGCTTTCTTT. Amino acids: CASSPRTGGIAEAFF.

The J gene is TRBJ1-1, the V gene TRBV7-2, with D tentatively TRBD1 (5 bases). V lost 5 bases to trimming and J lost 0 bases, with 13 bases between them. This CDR3 is 15 amino acids long. Germline-derived CDR1 and CDR2 are SGHTA and FQGNSA. CDR3 coding DNA: TGTGCCAGCAGCCCATGGGGCATTATGAACACTGAAGCTTTCTTT. Its translation is CASSPWGIMNTEAFF. Full variable domain (missing parts from reference TRBV7-2 and TRBJ1-1): GAGVSQSPSNKVTEKGKDVELRCDPISGHTALYWYRQSLGQGLEFLIYFQGNSAPDKSGLPSDRFSAERTGGSVSTLTIQRTQQEDSAVYLCASSPWGIMNTEAFFGQGTRLTVV.

CDR3 nucleotides: TGTGCCTGGAGTTTAACTCGGGGGGGCCAAGAGACCCAGTACTTC. As protein: CAWSLTRGGQETQYF. This chain joins TRBV30 and TRBJ2-5; 8 bases fit TRBD2. The CDR3 is 15 residues long. Germline values: CDR1 GTSNPN, CDR2 SVGIG (reference sequence). With V trimmed by 2 bases and J by 1 base, 6 bases remained unmatched.

CDR3 coding DNA: TGTGCCAGCAGCTTGCAGGGTCCCTACGAGCAGTACTTC. Encoded protein: CASSLQGPYEQYF. The chain has TRBV5-8 and TRBJ2-7; D is perhaps TRBD1 (5 bases). Germline assignment: CDR1 SGHTS and CDR2 YDEGEE. Trimming stripped 1 base from V and 2 bases from J, with 7 bases between. This CDR3 is 13 amino acids long.

The chain combines TRBV5-5 with TRBJ1-4, with 7 nucleotides matching TRBD1. The CDR3 totals 15 residues. The germline V gene encodes CDR1 SGHKS and CDR2 YYEKEE (reference sequence). J was trimmed by 8 bases and V by 3 bases; bases with no gene match: 10. DNA for the CDR3: TGTGCCAGCAGCTATCGACAGGGTTGGGAAGAAAAACTGTTTTTT. Protein sequence: CASSYRQGWEEKLFF.

This chain connects TRBV5-1 to TRBJ2-1; 9 positions agree with TRBD2. The germline gives CDR1 SGHRS, CDR2 YFSETQ. The CDR3 has 14 amino acids. Trimming cost V 5 bases and J 9 bases; bases outside gene matches: 9. This chain's CDR3 is CASSETSGFPEQFF. DNA for the CDR3: TGCGCCAGCAGTGAGACTAGCGGTTTTCCTGAGCAGTTCTTC.

The chain couples TRBV5-5 to TRBJ1-1, with 7 bases that match TRBD1. The ends lost 4 bases at V and 1 base at J; junction bases unmatched: 7. This CDR3 has 15 amino acids. Germline CDR1 and CDR2: SGHKS and YYEKEE (reference sequence). In DNA form, the CDR3 reads TGTGCCAGCAGCCCTCCCGGGACAGCGAACACTGAAGCTTTCTTT. This encodes CASSPPGTANTEAFF. Supplemented by reference TRBV5-5 and TRBJ1-1, the full variable domain reads DAGVTQSPTHLIKTRGQQVTLRCSPISGHKSVSWYQQVLGQGPQFIFQYYEKEERGRGNFPDRFSARQFPNYSSELNVNALLLGDSALYLCASSPPGTANTEAFFGQGTRLTVV.

This clone has more than one count but fewer than ten. V gene TRBV4-3 combines with J gene TRBJ1-2; the D is unclear. CDR1 is LGHNA and CDR2 is YSLEER in the germline V gene. V lost 0 bases, J lost 13 bases, and 15 bases lay in between. CDR3 length: 13 residues. The CDR3 region is CASSQERTMRCTF. The DNA for the CDR3 is TGCGCCAGCAGCCAAGAACGGACTATGAGATGCACCTTC.

This rearrangement joins TRBV4-2 to TRBJ2-1, with 9 bases fitting TRBD1. Germline V gene lookup returns CDR1 LGHNA and CDR2 YNFKEQ. V lost 2 bases and J lost 4; bases outside the gene matches: 3. The CDR3 consists of 15 residues. The CDR3 region is CASSQRTGDYNEQFF. The DNA for the CDR3 is TGTGCCAGCAGCCAACGGACAGGGGATTACAATGAGCAGTTCTTC.

The gene calls are TRBV6-5 and TRBJ2-5; 9 bases are shared with TRBD1. Looked up from germline, CDR1 is MNHEY and CDR2 is SVGAGI. Trimming cost V 5 bases and J 1 base; bases outside gene matches: 2. CDR3 length: 14 residues. CDR3 loop: CASSKTGGQETQYF. The CDR3 DNA follows: TGTGCCAGCAGTAAGACAGGGGGCCAAGAGACCCAGTACTTC.

The V call is TRBV6-1, the J call TRBJ2-6; D is unclear. With 7 bases removed from V and 1 base from J, the gap between germline ends came to 8 bases. CDR1 MNHNS and CDR2 SASEGT come from the germline V gene. The CDR3 contains 14 residues. CDR3 in amino acids: CASMVASGANVLTF. The CDR3 bases are TGTGCCAGCATGGTGGCTTCTGGGGCCAACGTCCTGACTTTC.

CDR3 region: CASSVGGTMVTDTQYF. The CDR3 region has the DNA TGTGCCAGCAGCGTAGGTGGGACTATGGTGACAGATACGCAGTATTTT. The rearrangement uses TRBV9 and TRBJ2-3, with 7 bases aligning to TRBD2. Germline V gene data show CDR1 as SGDLS and CDR2 as YYNGEE. The CDR3 has 16 residues. V lost 0 bases to trimming and J lost 3 bases; unmatched junction nucleotides: 7.

The V gene is TRBV28, the J gene TRBJ1-5; 7 nucleotides agree with TRBD1. The CDR3 is 16 amino acids. The ends lost 3 bases at V and 3 bases at J; junction bases unmatched: 8. Per the germline V gene, CDR1 is MDHEN and CDR2 is SYDVKM. The CDR3 sequence: CASSFTGDGVNQPQHF. The CDR3 nucleotides are TGTGCCAGCAGTTTTACAGGGGACGGCGTCAATCAGCCCCAGCATTTT.

The chain links TRBV9 to TRBJ2-7; perhaps TRBD1 as D (5 bases). The CDR3 totals 14 residues. CDR1 SGDLS and CDR2 YYNGEE come from the germline V gene. V shed 0 bases and J shed 3 bases, with 10 bases lying between them. DNA for the CDR3: TGTGCCAGCAGCGTAGTCCCAGGGAACTACGAGCAGTACTTC. This gives the protein CASSVVPGNYEQYF.

The rearrangement joins TRBV7-7 to TRBJ2-5; 7 bases map to TRBD1. The CDR3 is 15 residues long. The V and J ends lost 3 bases and 5 bases, in that order; junction bases with no gene match: 9. Germline-derived CDR1 and CDR2 are SSHAT and FNYEAQ (reference sequence). For the CDR3, the DNA is TGTGCCAGCAGCTTGGGCAGGGGGTCATGGGAGACCCAGTACTTC. It encodes CASSLGRGSWETQYF.

The chain has TRBV2 and TRBJ2-5; perhaps TRBD1 as D (6 bases). The V end lost 5 bases, the J end lost 1 base, and 14 bases lay between the germline ends. This CDR3 comprises 15 residues. CDR1 is SNHLY and CDR2 is FYNNEI in the germline V gene. The CDR3 spells CASSPPRDTQETQYF. The CDR3, as DNA: TGTGCCAGCAGTCCACCCCGGGACACCCAAGAGACCCAGTACTTC.

The rearrangement uses TRBV7-8 and TRBJ1-1; TRBD1 might be the D (5 bases). The CDR3 length is 15 residues. Trimming shortened V by 7 bases and J by 1 base, and 16 bases separated the two germline ends. Germline assignment: CDR1 SGHVS and CDR2 FQNEAQ. The CDR3, as DNA: TGTGCCAGCACCAGGAAGGGGATGGGGAACACTGAAGCTTTCTTT. Encoded protein: CASTRKGMGNTEAFF.

This chain joins TRBV10-1 and TRBJ2-7, with 11 bases fitting TRBD1. J lost 1 base, V lost 3 bases, and 5 bases had no gene match. The CDR3 is 16 residues long. Germline CDR1 and CDR2: WNHNN and SYGVQD (reference sequence). The CDR3 region has the DNA TGCGCCAGCAGTGACCCCCGGGACAGGGGGTCCTACGAGCAGTACTTC. As protein: CASSDPRDRGSYEQYF.

This chain connects TRBV19 to TRBJ1-3; D remains unclear. The germline V gene encodes CDR1 LNHDA and CDR2 SQIVND (reference sequence). The CDR3 sequence is 16 residues long. Trimming pared 5 bases from V and 3 bases from J, leaving 17 bases between. CDR3 amino acids: CASSLGGRGDGNTIYF. DNA of the CDR3: TGTGCCAGTAGTCTTGGTGGACGGGGAGATGGAAACACCATATATTTT.

The chain joins TRBV7-9 to TRBJ2-7, with 8 positions matching TRBD1. There are 14 residues in the CDR3. Germline V lookup: CDR1 SEHNR, CDR2 FQNEAQ (reference sequence). The V and J ends lost 3 bases and 3 bases, in that order; junction bases with no gene match: 4. The CDR3 region has the DNA TGTGCCAGCAGCTTTGAACAGGGGGGCTACGAGCAGTACTTC. Its translation: CASSFEQGGYEQYF.

The chain is built from TRBV9 and TRBJ1-6; D is unresolved. V was cut by 0 bases and J by 3 bases, with 7 bases left in between. The CDR3 spans 15 residues. Germline CDR1 reads SGDLS; CDR2 reads YYNGEE. The CDR3 protein is CASSVERDYNSPLHF. CDR3 nucleotides: TGTGCCAGCAGCGTAGAGAGAGACTATAATTCACCCCTCCACTTT.

This rearrangement joins TRBV28 to TRBJ2-1, with D maybe TRBD1 (5 bases). This CDR3 has 12 residues. The V end lost 1 base, the J end lost 10 bases, and 8 bases lay between the germline ends. Per the germline V gene, CDR1 is MDHEN and CDR2 is SYDVKM. CDR3 residues: CASSLFTGEQFF. In nucleotides, the CDR3 is TGTGCCAGCAGTTTATTTACAGGAGAGCAGTTCTTC.

The chain uses TRBV5-1 and TRBJ1-1; 7 bases are a match to TRBD1. V was clipped by 3 bases and J by 3 bases; unmatched bases: 5. The V gene's germline CDR1 is SGHRS and CDR2 YFSETQ. This CDR3 has 14 residues. The CDR3 spells CASSSGQDHTEAFF. The DNA of the CDR3 is TGCGCCAGCAGCTCAGGACAGGACCACACTGAAGCTTTCTTT. The entire variable domain, with the rest obtained from reference TRBV5-1 and TRBJ1-1, is as follows: KAGVTQTPRYLIKTRGQQVTLSCSPISGHRSVSWYQQTPGQGLQFLFEYFSETQRNKGNFPGRFSGRQFSNSRSEMNVSTLELGDSALYLCASSSGQDHTEAFFGQGTRLTVV.

The chain links TRBV7-3 to TRBJ2-6, with 9 bases matching TRBD1. The CDR3 consists of 23 residues. The junction had 21 bases not matched to a gene; V was cut back by 1 base and J by 2 bases. Germline V gene lookup returns CDR1 SGHTA and CDR2 FQGTGA. CDR3 sequence reads: CASSLNAWTGATQTRTGANVLTF. CDR3 coding DNA: TGTGCCAGCAGCTTAAACGCCTGGACAGGGGCTACTCAGACGAGAACTGGGGCCAACGTCCTGACTTTC.

The V gene is TRBV6-5, the J gene TRBJ2-3, with 7 bases that match TRBD2. The germline CDR1 and CDR2 sequences are MNHEY and SVGAGI. V was clipped by 8 bases and J by 3 bases; unmatched bases: 5. This CDR3 is built from 13 residues. The CDR3 reads CASYAGETDTQYF. In DNA form, the CDR3 reads TGTGCCAGCTACGCGGGGGAAACAGATACGCAGTATTTT.

This chain links TRBV7-2 with TRBJ1-5, with a tentative D call TRBD1 (5 bases). V was clipped by 1 base and J by 0 bases, with 7 bases between them. The CDR3 has 15 amino acids. Germline V CDR1 and CDR2: SGHTA, FQGNSA. CDR3 DNA: TGTGCCAGCAGCTTAGGACAGATTAGCAATCAGCCCCAGCATTTT. It translates to CASSLGQISNQPQHF. Together with reference TRBV7-2 and TRBJ1-5, the CDR3 gives the full variable domain: GAGVSQSPSNKVTEKGKDVELRCDPISGHTALYWYRQSLGQGLEFLIYFQGNSAPDKSGLPSDRFSAERTGGSVSTLTIQRTQQEDSAVYLCASSLGQISNQPQHFGDGTRLSIL.

V and J are TRBV5-6 and TRBJ1-3; 10 bases align to TRBD1. The trim removed 4 bases at V and 4 bases at J, leaving 8 bases unmatched. The CDR3 runs 16 residues. Germline V gene sequence: CDR1 SGHDT, CDR2 YYEEEE. This chain's CDR3 is CASSAWTGGQGNTIYF. CDR3 sequence (DNA): TGTGCCAGCAGCGCCTGGACAGGGGGACAAGGAAACACCATATATTTT. The full variable domain, completed using reference TRBV5-6 and TRBJ1-3, is DAGVTQSPTHLIKTRGQQVTLRCSPKSGHDTVSWYQQALGQGPQFIFQYYEEEERQRGNFPDRFSGHQFPNYSSELNVNALLLGDSALYLCASSAWTGGQGNTIYFGEGSWLTVV.